The 25 T cell receptor beta chains presented below share a single source sample, sequenced in a study of blood T cell repertoires in COVID-19. Using immunoSEQ multiplex PCR, the repertoire was profiled, and TCRdb retains in-frame clones only, with some absent. Among about 350,000 clones listed, about 90% were seen once. Sequencing was performed on PBMCs or T cells enriched from blood (not recorded which). The receptors originated from a woman younger than 45 who had recovered from COVID-19.

The V and J genes are TRBV7-2 and TRBJ2-5; TRBD2 matches 10 bases. Germline values: CDR1 SGHTA, CDR2 FQGNSA. This CDR3 contains 18 residues. V was pared by 1 base and J by 6 bases, with 14 bases of the junction left unmatched. CDR3 DNA: TGTGCCAGCAGCTTAGTCCTATCCGGGACTAGCGCCCAGAAGACCCAGTACTTC. Protein: CASSLVLSGTSAQKTQYF. Filled out from reference TRBV7-2 and TRBJ2-5, the complete variable domain reads GAGVSQSPSNKVTEKGKDVELRCDPISGHTALYWYRQSLGQGLEFLIYFQGNSAPDKSGLPSDRFSAERTGGSVSTLTIQRTQQEDSAVYLCASSLVLSGTSAQKTQYFGPGTRLLVL.

This clone was picked up one time. The chain employs TRBV6-1 and TRBJ1-2, with TRBD1 as a possible D gene (5 bases). Trimming stripped 2 bases from V and 7 bases from J, with 17 bases between. Germline V lookup: CDR1 MNHNS, CDR2 SASEGT. The CDR3 has 15 residues. The CDR3 nucleotides are TGTGCCAGCAGTGAACTGGCGGGGGTGAAAAGTGGCTACACCTTC. As protein: CASSELAGVKSGYTF.

This sequence joins TRBV15 and TRBJ1-6; D is undetermined. V was cut by 0 bases and J by 3 bases, with 15 bases left in between. The CDR3 contains 18 residues. From germline, CDR1 is LNHNV and CDR2 YYDKDF (reference sequence). This CDR3 reads CATSRDFGSGSYNSPLHF. Here the CDR3 DNA reads TGTGCCACCAGCAGAGATTTCGGGTCGGGGAGCTATAATTCACCCCTCCACTTT. Based on the CDR3 plus reference TRBV15 and TRBJ1-6, the full variable domain is DAMVIQNPRYQVTQFGKPVTLSCSQTLNHNVMYWYQQKSSQAPKLLFHYYDKDFNNEADTPDNFQSRRPNTSFCFLDIRSPGLGDTAMYLCATSRDFGSGSYNSPLHFGNGTRLTVT.

This clone occurred once. Other DNA sequences in the same sample also yield this CDR3. This chain links TRBV28 with TRBJ1-2, with 7 bases identical to TRBD1. The CDR3 is 14 amino acids. V dropped 4 bases and J dropped 0; count of bases not matched to a gene: 2. Germline assignment: CDR1 MDHEN and CDR2 SYDVKM. CDR3 in DNA: TGTGCCAGCAGTTCAGGGGGAGCTAACTATGGCTACACCTTC. Protein sequence: CASSSGGANYGYTF.

The chain recombines TRBV2 with TRBJ2-7, with 9 positions matching TRBD2. The V gene end was trimmed by 6 bases and the J gene end by 3 bases; junction bases not matched to a gene: 9. The germline V gene encodes CDR1 SNHLY and CDR2 FYNNEI. This CDR3 region has 15 residues. This chain's CDR3 is CASRRRGGGDYEQYF. In DNA form, the CDR3 reads TGTGCCAGCAGGAGACGCGGGGGGGGCGACTACGAGCAGTACTTC.

The chain has TRBV6-5 and TRBJ1-6, with 7 bases fitting TRBD1. This CDR3 spans 14 amino acids. Germline loops: CDR1 MNHEY, CDR2 SVGAGI. The V and J ends lost 6 bases and 3 bases, in that order; junction bases with no gene match: 2. CDR3 residues: CASSRQGYNSPLHF. In nucleotides, the CDR3 is TGTGCCAGCAGCAGACAGGGCTATAATTCACCCCTCCACTTT.

The gene calls are TRBV5-1 and TRBJ2-1; a possible D gene is TRBD2 (5 bases). This CDR3 has 15 residues. V lost 0 bases, J lost 6 bases, and 13 bases lay in between. CDR1 is SGHRS and CDR2 is YFSETQ in the germline V gene. The CDR3 sequence is CASSLVVDSSNEQFF. The CDR3 coding sequence is TGCGCCAGCAGCTTGGTTGTGGACTCTTCCAATGAGCAGTTCTTC.

The rearrangement joins TRBV6-5 to TRBJ2-1, with D tentatively TRBD2 (7 bases). Germline lookup yields CDR1 MNHEY and CDR2 SVGAGI. This CDR3 region has 15 residues. V was clipped by 2 bases and J by 5 bases, with 13 bases between them. CDR3 nucleotide sequence: TGTGCCAGCAGTTACGGGGGGGGGCCACACAATGAGCAGTTCTTC. Amino acids: CASSYGGGPHNEQFF.

The genes are TRBV6-2 or TRBV6-3 and TRBJ1-5, with D maybe TRBD1 (6 bases). Germline CDR1 is MNHEY and CDR2 is SVGEGT. V lost 6 bases and J 6 bases, leaving 18 bases between the germline ends. The CDR3 runs to 15 residues. CDR3 protein: CASSPSGGAGQPQHF. The CDR3 nucleotides are TGTGCCAGCAGCCCCAGCGGGGGCGCGGGTCAGCCCCAGCATTTT.

This chain's CDR3 is CASSSRAGATDTQYF. As DNA, the CDR3 is TGTGCCAGCTCATCTCGAGCGGGGGCCACAGATACGCAGTATTTT. This chain uses TRBV18 with TRBJ2-3; 8 nucleotides line up with TRBD2. The V gene end was trimmed by 5 bases and the J gene end by 2 bases; junction bases not matched to a gene: 6. Germline V gene lookup returns CDR1 KGHSH and CDR2 LQKENI. There are 15 residues in the CDR3.

The V gene is TRBV19, the J gene TRBJ1-2, with 8 bases that match TRBD1. The V gene end was trimmed by 6 bases and the J gene end by 4 bases; junction bases not matched to a gene: 4. CDR1 is LNHDA, CDR2 SQIVND, per germline (reference sequence). This CDR3 is 13 amino acids long. The CDR3 is CASRPTGAYGYTF. CDR3 coding DNA: TGTGCCAGTAGACCGACAGGGGCCTATGGCTACACCTTC.

The chain joins TRBV28 to TRBJ2-7; possibly TRBD1 for D (6 bases). This CDR3 is 13 amino acids long. CDR1 is MDHEN, CDR2 SYDVKM, per germline. V was cut by 4 bases and J by 2 bases, with 9 bases left in between. CDR3 amino acids: CASSWTATYEQYF. The CDR3, as DNA: TGTGCCAGCAGTTGGACAGCCACCTACGAGCAGTACTTC.

This chain joins TRBV30 and TRBJ2-3; the match to TRBD2 covers 10 bases. Per the germline V gene, CDR1 is GTSNPN and CDR2 is SVGIG (reference sequence). The CDR3 is 16 residues long. J gave up 2 bases and V 0 bases, and 5 bases lay outside the gene matches. The CDR3 here is CAWSVASGGFTDTQYF. DNA of the CDR3: TGTGCCTGGAGTGTGGCTAGCGGGGGTTTCACAGATACGCAGTATTTT.

The chain uses TRBV19 and TRBJ1-5; D gene unclear. V lost 4 bases and J 5 bases, leaving 6 bases between the germline ends. The CDR3 is 12 amino acids. Germline CDR1 is LNHDA and CDR2 is SQIVND (reference sequence). In DNA form, the CDR3 reads TGTGCCAGTAGTAAAAGAGATCAGCCCCAGCATTTT. This encodes CASSKRDQPQHF. The full variable domain, with the rest looked up from reference TRBV19 and TRBJ1-5, is DGGITQSPKYLFRKEGQNVTLSCEQNLNHDAMYWYRQDPGQGLRLIYYSQIVNDFQKGDIAEGYSVSREKKESFPLTVTSAQKNPTAFYLCASSKRDQPQHFGDGTRLSIL.

The chain has TRBV6-5 and TRBJ1-1; TRBD1 aligns across 9 bases. V lost 8 bases, J lost 4 bases, and 8 bases stayed unmatched. The CDR3 has 14 amino acids. The germline gives CDR1 MNHEY, CDR2 SVGAGI. CDR3 sequence (DNA): TGTGCCAGCGGTAAACAGGGGGCTGGCACTGAAGCTTTCTTT. It encodes CASGKQGAGTEAFF.

The V call is TRBV4-1, the J call TRBJ2-7, with TRBD1 identical over 10 bases. The trim removed 4 bases at V and 4 bases at J, leaving 7 bases unmatched. This CDR3 has 15 amino acids. Germline V gene data show CDR1 as MGHRA and CDR2 as YSYEKL. The CDR3 here is CASSRGTGENYEQYF. The DNA of the CDR3 is TGCGCCAGCAGCCGGGGGACAGGGGAGAATTACGAGCAGTACTTC.

The V gene is TRBV5-6, the J gene TRBJ1-1, with a possible D match to TRBD1 (5 bases). The CDR3 runs to 14 residues. Germline V gene sequence: CDR1 SGHDT, CDR2 YYEEEE. The V end lost 3 bases, the J end lost 0 bases, and 9 bases lay between the germline ends. DNA for the CDR3: TGTGCCAGCAGCTCGGACAACATGAACACTGAAGCTTTCTTT. It specifies CASSSDNMNTEAFF.

This clone was detected once. The rearrangement links TRBV16 to TRBJ1-5; no firm D call. Per the germline V gene, CDR1 is KGHSY and CDR2 is FQNENV. Between the trimmed V and J ends, which lost 0 bases and 1 base, there was a span of 4 bases. The CDR3 totals 14 residues. CDR3 DNA: TGTGCCAGCAGCCAATCGAGAAGCAATCAGCCCCAGCATTTT. It translates to CASSQSRSNQPQHF.

The V gene is TRBV3-1 (or the pseudogene TRBV3-2), the J gene TRBJ2-7, with 7 bases identical to TRBD2. Germline loops: CDR1 LGHDT, CDR2 YNNKEL (reference sequence). The CDR3 covers 15 residues. Trimming cost V 4 bases and J 7 bases; bases outside gene matches: 13. The CDR3 loop is CASSPSGAGGGEQYF. CDR3 nucleotides: TGTGCCAGCAGCCCCAGCGGGGCTGGTGGTGGTGAGCAGTACTTC.

The count of this clone is one. The V gene is TRBV6-4, the J gene TRBJ2-3; 7 bases agree with TRBD1. The CDR3 is 15 residues long. Germline lookup yields CDR1 MRHNA and CDR2 SNTAGT. Germline trimming cut 8 bases from V and 0 bases from J; bases unmatched to any gene: 8. Here the CDR3 reads CASAVTGASTDTQYF. The CDR3 DNA reads TGTGCCAGCGCTGTTACAGGGGCCAGCACAGATACGCAGTATTTT.

This chain uses TRBV2 with TRBJ1-5; D is perhaps TRBD1 (5 bases). The V end was cut by 5 bases, the J end by 9 bases, with 14 bases between. The CDR3 runs 13 residues. Germline V gives CDR1 SNHLY, CDR2 FYNNEI. The CDR3 here is CASSTGGDGPQHF. CDR3 coding DNA: TGTGCCAGCAGTACCGGAGGGGACGGGCCCCAGCATTTT.

CDR3 region: CASRSQGGPLGGYTF. DNA of the CDR3: TGTGCCAGCAGGAGTCAGGGGGGCCCTCTAGGTGGCTACACCTTC. V is TRBV28 and J is TRBJ1-2; the match to TRBD1 covers 7 bases. The J segment lost 7 bases and the V segment lost 6 bases, leaving 14 bases of the junction unmatched. This CDR3 has 15 amino acids. The germline V gene has CDR1 MDHEN and CDR2 SYDVKM.

This clone was counted only a few times. The chain combines TRBV28 with TRBJ1-1, with TRBD1 as a possible D gene (5 bases). This CDR3 is 15 amino acids long. Trimming pared 7 bases from V and 5 bases from J, leaving 20 bases between. In germline, CDR1 is MDHEN, CDR2 SYDVKM. CDR3 bases: TGTGCCAGCAAATCTGGGGGAGGACTAATGACTGAAGCTTTCTTT. Encoded protein: CASKSGGGLMTEAFF.

This clone has a handful of counts. CDR3: CASSSTGGAGTDTQYF. The CDR3 DNA is TGTGCCAGCAGTTCGACAGGGGGCGCCGGCACAGATACGCAGTATTTT. This chain joins TRBV27 and TRBJ2-3, with 10 bases aligning to TRBD1. The CDR3 contains 16 residues. Trimming removed 4 bases from V and 1 base from J; junction bases left unmatched: 5. Looked up from germline, CDR1 is MNHEY and CDR2 is SMNVEV (reference sequence).

The chain is built from TRBV29-1 and TRBJ2-2; TRBD1 matches 7 bases. The trim removed 3 bases at V and 7 bases at J, leaving 5 bases unmatched. CDR1 is SQVTM and CDR2 is ANQGSEA in the germline V gene. The CDR3 extends over 13 amino acids. The CDR3 loop is CSVDKGANGELFF. DNA of the CDR3: TGCAGCGTTGACAAGGGGGCAAACGGGGAGCTGTTTTTT.